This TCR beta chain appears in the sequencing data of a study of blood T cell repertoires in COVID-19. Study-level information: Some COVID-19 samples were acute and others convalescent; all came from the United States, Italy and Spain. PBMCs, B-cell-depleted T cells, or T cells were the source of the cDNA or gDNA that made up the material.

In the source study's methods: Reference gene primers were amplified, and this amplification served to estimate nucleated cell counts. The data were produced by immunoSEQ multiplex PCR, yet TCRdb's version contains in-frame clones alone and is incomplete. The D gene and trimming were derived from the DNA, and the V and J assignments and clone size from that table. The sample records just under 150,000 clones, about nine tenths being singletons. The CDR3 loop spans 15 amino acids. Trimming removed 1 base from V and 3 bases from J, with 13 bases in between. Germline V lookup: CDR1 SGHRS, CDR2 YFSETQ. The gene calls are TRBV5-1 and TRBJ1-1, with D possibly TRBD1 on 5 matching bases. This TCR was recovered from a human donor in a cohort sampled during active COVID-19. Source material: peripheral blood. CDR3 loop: CASSLRQAGDTEAFF. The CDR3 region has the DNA TGCGCCAGCAGCTTGCGGCAGGCGGGGGACACTGAAGCTTTCTTT.